Shown below are 28 T cell receptor beta chains from a single sample sequenced in a study of shared clonotypes between healthy human individuals. Generated by immunoSEQ multiplex PCR, the TCRdb table keeps only in-frame clones and is missing some. The sample contains roughly 2.4 million clones, approximately 96% of which appear only once. The sequenced sample consisted of naive CD4+ T cells sorted from blood. Regarding subset: CD45RA+ positively selected. These receptors all stem from a man aged 18 to 30 in good health.

In this sample, this clone turned up once. V usage is TRBV11-2 and J usage is TRBJ1-1; possible D gene TRBD1, 5 bases. The CDR3 loop spans 16 amino acids. Germline V lookup: CDR1 SGHAT, CDR2 FQNNGV. The ends were cut back, 6 bases at V and 3 bases at J, with 20 bases in the middle. The CDR3 region has the DNA TGTGCCAGCAGACGGGGCAGTCCTCGATGGGACACTGAAGCTTTCTTT. Residues: CASRRGSPRWDTEAFF.

The chain is built from TRBV25-1 and TRBJ2-7, with 7 positions matching TRBD1. J lost 0 bases, V lost 6 bases, and 11 bases had no gene match. Germline V CDR1 and CDR2: MGHDK, SYGVNS. This CDR3 spans 16 amino acids. This CDR3 reads CASSTGRGRSSYEQYF. CDR3 coding DNA: TGTGCCAGCAGCACTGGCAGGGGGAGAAGCTCCTACGAGCAGTACTTC.

This chain uses TRBV6-5 with TRBJ2-5; 12 nucleotides agree with TRBD2. Trimming took 7 bases from V and 5 from J; bases not matched to a gene: 8. Germline CDR1 is MNHEY and CDR2 is SVGAGI. This CDR3 spans 15 amino acids. CDR3 sequence: CASTTTSGGWETQYF. In DNA form, the CDR3 reads TGTGCCAGCACCACAACTAGCGGGGGGTGGGAGACCCAGTACTTC.

The chain joins TRBV7-9 to TRBJ2-1, with 9 bases that match TRBD2. Per the germline V gene, CDR1 is SEHNR and CDR2 is FQNEAQ (reference sequence). The CDR3 is made up of 14 amino acids. Trimming at V came to 8 bases and at J to 1 base, leaving 3 bases not matched to a gene. The CDR3 DNA sequence: TGTGCCAGCCAGCGGGAGGAGTCCTACAATGAGCAGTTCTTC. Residues: CASQREESYNEQFF.

Comments on this clone: Other nucleotide sequences from this sample produce the same CDR3. The J gene is TRBJ1-5, the V gene TRBV6-1; unclear D gene. The germline V and J ends were trimmed by 2 bases and 2 bases, with 10 bases remaining between them. The CDR3 covers 15 residues. Germline V gene data show CDR1 as MNHNS and CDR2 as SASEGT. CDR3 sequence (DNA): TGTGCCAGCAGTGAATGGGGTACAGGCAATCAGCCCCAGCATTTT. Translated, it gives CASSEWGTGNQPQHF.

The chain combines TRBV2 with TRBJ2-5; TRBD2 matches 7 bases. V dropped 10 bases and J dropped 1; count of bases not matched to a gene: 3. The CDR3 contains 12 residues. The germline V gene has CDR1 SNHLY and CDR2 FYNNEI. The CDR3 sequence is CAIGTTQETQYF. The CDR3 nucleotides read TGTGCCATCGGGACTACCCAAGAGACCCAGTACTTC.

The genes are TRBV6-5 and TRBJ2-7, with no clear D. This CDR3 is 11 amino acids long. The V gene's germline CDR1 is MNHEY and CDR2 SVGAGI. Trimming removed 8 bases from V and 3 bases from J, with 8 bases in between. Here the CDR3 DNA reads TGTGCCAGCGACCGAGGCTACGAGCAGTACTTC. Its protein is CASDRGYEQYF.

The chain combines TRBV6-5 with TRBJ2-2; D unclear. Trimming removed 4 bases at V and 4 bases at J, with 16 bases between. Germline CDR1 and CDR2: MNHEY and SVGAGI. CDR3 length: 16 amino acids. The DNA for the CDR3 is TGTGCCAGCAGTTTTACAGTAGGATCGGGCACCGGGGAGCTGTTTTTT. Its translation: CASSFTVGSGTGELFF.

The count of this clone is one. The chain employs TRBV27 and TRBJ2-7; no reliable D call. The CDR3 sequence is 12 residues long. With 4 bases removed from V and 6 bases from J, the gap between germline ends came to 10 bases. CDR1 and CDR2 (germline): MNHEY, SMNVEV (reference sequence). In nucleotides, the CDR3 is TGTGCCAGCAGTTCCGTCGGTTCCGAGCAGTACTTC. Its translation: CASSSVGSEQYF.

This clone was picked up one time. The chain recombines TRBV6-1 with TRBJ2-3; no clear D. The germline V gene has CDR1 MNHNS and CDR2 SASEGT. Trimming pared 6 bases from V and 7 bases from J, leaving 17 bases between. The CDR3 totals 14 residues. In DNA, the CDR3 is TGTGCCAGCAGGCTGGACCTGGGCACGCATACGCAGTATTTT. This codes for CASRLDLGTHTQYF.

DNA for the CDR3: TGTGCCATCAGTGGGGGGTTTCAAGGGGCCAAAAACATTCAGTACTTC. Residues: CAISGGFQGAKNIQYF. This rearrangement joins TRBV10-3 to TRBJ2-4, with D perhaps matching TRBD1 or TRBD2 (5 bases each). Germline V gene sequence: CDR1 ENHRY, CDR2 SYGVKD. Trimming took 4 bases from V and 1 from J, leaving 14 bases between them. The CDR3 contains 16 residues.

This chain connects TRBV10-3 to TRBJ2-5; D not certain. V shed 4 bases and J shed 1 base, with 7 bases lying between them. The CDR3 is made up of 13 amino acids. Germline-derived CDR1 and CDR2 are ENHRY and SYGVKD. CDR3 protein: CAISGLVQETQYF. The CDR3 region has the DNA TGTGCCATCAGTGGTCTAGTCCAAGAGACCCAGTACTTC.

On this clone itself: Other DNA sequences of this sample code for an identical CDR3. The chain employs TRBV2 and TRBJ2-5; possible D gene TRBD2, 6 bases. This CDR3 is built from 11 residues. Germline V gives CDR1 SNHLY, CDR2 FYNNEI. Trimming stripped 8 bases from V and 5 bases from J, with 9 bases between. CDR3 bases: TGTGCCAGCGGCGGGGAGGAGACCCAGTACTTC. Its protein product is CASGGEETQYF.

The chain employs TRBV4-1 and TRBJ2-7; the D gene could be TRBD1 or TRBD2 (5 bases each). Germline assignment: CDR1 MGHRA and CDR2 YSYEKL. The CDR3 runs to 17 residues. The V end lost 1 base, the J end lost 6 bases, and 22 bases lay between the germline ends. CDR3 protein: CASSQVRWGPSTGEQYF. CDR3 in DNA: TGCGCCAGCAGCCAAGTCCGGTGGGGACCTTCGACGGGCGAGCAGTACTTC.

The V and J genes are TRBV7-2 and TRBJ1-4, with D uncertain. The ends were cut back, 2 bases at V and 5 bases at J, with 9 bases in the middle. CDR1 and CDR2 (germline): SGHTA, FQGNSA. CDR3 size: 14 residues. The CDR3 spells CASSLPPQNEKLFF. The CDR3, as DNA: TGTGCCAGCAGCTTACCCCCACAGAATGAAAAACTGTTTTTT.

The chain joins TRBV5-6 to TRBJ2-7, with D uncertain. V lost 2 bases and J 2 bases, leaving 8 bases between the germline ends. CDR3 size: 13 residues. CDR1 and CDR2 (germline): SGHDT, YYEEEE. The CDR3 bases are TGTGCCAGCAGCTTCCCAGGAGCCTACGAGCAGTACTTC. This sequence encodes CASSFPGAYEQYF. The whole variable domain, filled in from reference TRBV5-6 and TRBJ2-7, reads DAGVTQSPTHLIKTRGQQVTLRCSPKSGHDTVSWYQQALGQGPQFIFQYYEEEERQRGNFPDRFSGHQFPNYSSELNVNALLLGDSALYLCASSFPGAYEQYFGPGTRLTVT.

V gene TRBV25-1 combines with J gene TRBJ1-2, with D perhaps TRBD1 (5 bases). CDR3 length: 15 residues. Germline values: CDR1 MGHDK, CDR2 SYGVNS. Trimming took 5 bases from V and 2 from J, leaving 15 bases between them. Here the CDR3 reads CASSPWDLGNYGYTF. In DNA, the CDR3 is TGTGCCAGCAGTCCTTGGGACCTAGGGAACTATGGCTACACCTTC.

V gene TRBV13 combines with J gene TRBJ2-7; TRBD2 aligns across 9 bases. CDR3 length: 15 amino acids. With 5 bases clipped from V and 4 bases from J, the junction kept 9 bases outside the gene matches. Germline loops: CDR1 PRHDT, CDR2 FYEKMQ (reference sequence). CDR3 region: CASSERRAGGYEQYF. The CDR3 nucleotides read TGTGCCAGCAGCGAACGGCGGGCGGGAGGGTACGAGCAGTACTTC.

The V gene is TRBV5-1, the J gene TRBJ2-7; D is uncertain. Germline V gene lookup returns CDR1 SGHRS and CDR2 YFSETQ. The CDR3 is 12 amino acids. Trimming shortened V by 2 bases and J by 3 bases, and 6 bases separated the two germline ends. CDR3 bases: TGCGCCAGCAGCTTATACAGCTACGAGCAGTACTTC. Translating it yields CASSLYSYEQYF. Supplemented by reference TRBV5-1 and TRBJ2-7, the full variable domain reads KAGVTQTPRYLIKTRGQQVTLSCSPISGHRSVSWYQQTPGQGLQFLFEYFSETQRNKGNFPGRFSGRQFSNSRSEMNVSTLELGDSALYLCASSLYSYEQYFGPGTRLTVT.

The rearrangement joins TRBV27 to TRBJ1-5; 9 nucleotides agree with TRBD1. J was trimmed by 10 bases and V by 10 bases; bases with no gene match: 14. Germline V gene lookup returns CDR1 MNHEY and CDR2 SMNVEV (reference sequence). The CDR3 extends over 14 amino acids. In DNA form, the CDR3 reads TGTGCCACCCGAGGGGGACAGGGAAGCTTCCCCCAGCATTTT. Translation gives CATRGGQGSFPQHF.

V and J are TRBV19 and TRBJ2-5, with a possible D match to TRBD2 (5 bases). The CDR3 runs 15 residues. Deletions cut 2 bases from V and 5 bases from J, with 15 bases between. Germline CDR1 is LNHDA and CDR2 is SQIVND (reference sequence). CDR3 nucleotides: TGTGCCAGTAGTATAAGCCCACTAGAGTGGGAGACCCAGTACTTC. As protein: CASSISPLEWETQYF.

The rearrangement uses TRBV21-1 and TRBJ2-2; TRBD1, the table's D call, lacks a check against the DNA. TRBV21-1 is reported as a pseudogene. The CDR3 extends over 15 amino acids. CDR3 sequence (DNA): TGTGCCAGCAGCAATTTAGAGGGGGCGACCGGGGAGCTGTTTTTT. The encoded protein is CASSNLEGATGELFF.

The gene calls are TRBV6-6 and TRBJ1-2, with 7 bases fitting TRBD1. Germline trimming cut 0 bases from V and 4 bases from J; bases unmatched to any gene: 2. CDR1 MNHNY and CDR2 SVGAGI come from the germline V gene (reference sequence). The CDR3 contains 14 residues. CDR3 protein: CASSYSQGVYGYTF. The CDR3 DNA is TGTGCCAGCAGTTACTCGCAGGGGGTCTATGGCTACACCTTC.

V and J are TRBV5-6 and TRBJ2-3; no definite D call. CDR1 is SGHDT, CDR2 YYEEEE, per germline. The CDR3 has 13 residues. Trimming shortened V by 2 bases and J by 3 bases, and 7 bases separated the two germline ends. CDR3 residues: CASSFGVTDTQYF. DNA of the CDR3: TGTGCCAGCAGCTTTGGGGTTACAGATACGCAGTATTTT. Combining the CDR3 with reference TRBV5-6 and TRBJ2-3 gives the whole variable domain DAGVTQSPTHLIKTRGQQVTLRCSPKSGHDTVSWYQQALGQGPQFIFQYYEEEERQRGNFPDRFSGHQFPNYSSELNVNALLLGDSALYLCASSFGVTDTQYFGPGTRLTVL.

This clone was detected only once. The chain couples TRBV7-3 to TRBJ2-1; 13 nucleotides match TRBD2. The V segment lost 5 bases and the J segment 1 base; nucleotides outside the gene matches: 5. The CDR3 has 17 residues. CDR1 and CDR2 from the germline V gene are SGHTA and FQGTGA. This CDR3 is CASSPRTSGGSYNEQFF. The CDR3 coding sequence is TGTGCCAGCAGCCCTCGGACTAGCGGGGGTTCCTACAATGAGCAGTTCTTC. Combining the CDR3 with reference TRBV7-3 and TRBJ2-1 gives the whole variable domain GAGVSQTPSNKVTEKGKYVELRCDPISGHTALYWYRQSLGQGPEFLIYFQGTGAADDSGLPNDRFFAVRPEGSVSTLKIQRTERGDSAVYLCASSPRTSGGSYNEQFFGPGTRLTVL.

A word on this clone: Other DNA sequences in the sample encode the same CDR3. The chain joins TRBV6-1 to TRBJ1-1; D is perhaps TRBD1 (5 bases). Trimming took off 3 bases at V and 5 bases at J, with 13 bases between the two ends. Germline-derived CDR1 and CDR2 are MNHNS and SASEGT. This CDR3 is 14 amino acids long. This CDR3 is CASSDRSRGTEAFF. CDR3 coding DNA: TGTGCCAGCAGTGATCGGTCGAGGGGTACTGAAGCTTTCTTT.

The chain combines TRBV19 with TRBJ2-3; 10 positions match TRBD2. The CDR3 has 17 amino acids. Germline V gene lookup returns CDR1 LNHDA and CDR2 SQIVND (reference sequence). After removal of 1 base from V and 1 base from J, the junction contained 5 bases not matched to a gene. CDR3 loop: CASSIGLTSGGTDTQYF. The DNA for the CDR3 is TGTGCCAGTAGTATAGGATTAACTAGCGGGGGCACAGATACGCAGTATTTT.

This sequence joins TRBV10-3 and TRBJ1-1; D unresolved. The CDR3 is made up of 14 amino acids. V lost 5 bases and J lost 5, with 15 bases in between. Germline V gene lookup returns CDR1 ENHRY and CDR2 SYGVKD. CDR3 loop: CAISTGLAGTEAFF. CDR3 DNA sequence: TGTGCCATCAGTACCGGACTGGCCGGTACTGAAGCTTTCTTT.